This T cell receptor beta chain was identified in a study of tumor-infiltrating lymphocytes in primary liver carcinoma. Study at large: Spanning 4.2 to 10 cm, the tumors were T1-T3 N0M0.

Notes on the study in general: With p = 0.039, the top-250-clone fraction in tumors significantly exceeded that in blood. Tumor-adjacent and tumor-blood pairs shared a smaller degree of overlap than tumor region pairs.

Comments on this clonotype: No antigen is known for it.

Both RNA and DNA were isolated together from around 20-30 mg of bulk tissue that had not been sorted. CDR1 and CDR2 from the germline V gene are MNHNS and SASEGT. V lost 7 bases to trimming and J lost 6 bases, with 22 bases between them. The CDR3 runs to 16 residues. The input was approximately 500 ng total RNA; TCR beta cDNA was made from it with a constant-region primer. Three nested multiplex PCR rounds of slightly modified ARM-PCR generated TCR beta libraries. With TRBV1-TRBV30 forward primers and a C-beta reverse primer, the first two PCR rounds were run for 10 to 11 cycles each. TCRdb called the multiplex PCR reads again in MiXCR, with one record for every CDR3 protein. The table includes fewer than 40,000 distinct CDR3 sequences, 60% to 80% detected once.

This rearrangement joins TRBV6-1 to TRBJ2-1; perhaps D is TRBD1 or TRBD2 (6 bases each). The receptor was derived from a woman aged 25 to 39 with primary liver carcinoma and hepatitis B virus infection. The sample was liver tumor tissue from sampling region 3. The subset here: tumor region T3, left-lateral pole. The CDR3 protein is CASTLRGSGGGNEQFF. CDR3 in DNA: TGTGCCAGCACCCTCCGGGGATCCGGAGGGGGCAATGAGCAGTTCTTC.